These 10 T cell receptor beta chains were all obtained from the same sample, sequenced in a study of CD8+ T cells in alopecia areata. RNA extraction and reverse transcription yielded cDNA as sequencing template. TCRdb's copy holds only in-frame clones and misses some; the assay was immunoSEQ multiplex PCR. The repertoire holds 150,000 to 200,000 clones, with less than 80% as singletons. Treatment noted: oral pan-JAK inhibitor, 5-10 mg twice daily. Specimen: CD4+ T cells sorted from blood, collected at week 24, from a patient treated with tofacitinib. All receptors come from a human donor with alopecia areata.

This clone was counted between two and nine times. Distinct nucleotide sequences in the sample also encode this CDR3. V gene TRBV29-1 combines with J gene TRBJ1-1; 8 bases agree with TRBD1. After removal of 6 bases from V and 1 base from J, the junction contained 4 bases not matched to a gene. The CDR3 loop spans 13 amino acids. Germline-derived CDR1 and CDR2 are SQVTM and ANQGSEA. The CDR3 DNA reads TGCAGCGTAGGACAGGGCCCGAACACTGAAGCTTTCTTT. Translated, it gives CSVGQGPNTEAFF.

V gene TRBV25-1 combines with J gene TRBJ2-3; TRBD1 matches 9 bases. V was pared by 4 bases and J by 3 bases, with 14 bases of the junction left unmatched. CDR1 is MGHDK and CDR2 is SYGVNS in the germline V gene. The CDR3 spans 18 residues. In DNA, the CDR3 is TGTGCCAGCAGTGGATCCCAGACAGGGGGGTTCCGTACAGATACGCAGTATTTT. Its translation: CASSGSQTGGFRTDTQYF.

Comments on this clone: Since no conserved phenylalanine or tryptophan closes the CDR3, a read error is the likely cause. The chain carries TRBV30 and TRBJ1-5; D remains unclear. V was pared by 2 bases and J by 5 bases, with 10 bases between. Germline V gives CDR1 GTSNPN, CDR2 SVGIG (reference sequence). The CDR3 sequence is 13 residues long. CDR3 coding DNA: TGTGCCTGGAGTATCGCAAGCCATCAGCCCCAGCATTCT. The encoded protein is CAWSIASHQPQHS.

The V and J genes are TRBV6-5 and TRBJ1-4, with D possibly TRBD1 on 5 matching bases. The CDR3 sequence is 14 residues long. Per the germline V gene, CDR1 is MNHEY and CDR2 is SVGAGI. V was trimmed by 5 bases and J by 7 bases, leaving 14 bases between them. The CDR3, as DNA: TGTGCCAGCAGTAAGGGACGTAATGGTGAAAAACTGTTTTTT. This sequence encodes CASSKGRNGEKLFF.

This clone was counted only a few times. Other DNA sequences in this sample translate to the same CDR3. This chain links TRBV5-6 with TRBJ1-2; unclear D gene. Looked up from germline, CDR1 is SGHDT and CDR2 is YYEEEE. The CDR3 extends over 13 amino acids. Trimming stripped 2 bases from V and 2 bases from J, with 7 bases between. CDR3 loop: CASSLDTNYGYTF. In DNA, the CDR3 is TGTGCCAGCAGCTTAGACACAAACTATGGCTACACCTTC.

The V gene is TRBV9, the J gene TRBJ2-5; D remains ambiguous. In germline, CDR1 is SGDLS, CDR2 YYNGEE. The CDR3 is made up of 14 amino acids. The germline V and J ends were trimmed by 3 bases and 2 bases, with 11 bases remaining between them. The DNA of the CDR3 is TGTGCCAGCAGCGAGACAATGAAACAAGAGACCCAGTACTTC. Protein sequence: CASSETMKQETQYF.

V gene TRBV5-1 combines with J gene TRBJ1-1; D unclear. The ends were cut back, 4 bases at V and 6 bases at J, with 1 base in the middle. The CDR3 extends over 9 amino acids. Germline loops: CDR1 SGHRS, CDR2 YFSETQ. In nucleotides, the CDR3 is TGCGCCAGCAGCCCTGAAGCTTTCTTT. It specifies CASSPEAFF.

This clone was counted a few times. The CDR3 spells CASRGTSGGEDTQYF. In nucleotides, the CDR3 is TGTGCCAGCAGGGGAACTAGCGGGGGGGAAGATACGCAGTATTTT. This chain links TRBV6-5 with TRBJ2-3; 13 bases are a match to TRBD2. The germline gives CDR1 MNHEY, CDR2 SVGAGI. After removal of 6 bases from V and 5 bases from J, the junction contained 5 bases not matched to a gene. This CDR3 comprises 15 residues.

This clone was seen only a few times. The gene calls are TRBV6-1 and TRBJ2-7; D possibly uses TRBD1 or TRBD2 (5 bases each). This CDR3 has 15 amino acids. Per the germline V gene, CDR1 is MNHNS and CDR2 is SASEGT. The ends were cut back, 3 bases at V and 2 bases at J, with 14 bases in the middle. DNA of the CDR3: TGTGCCAGCAGTGAGCATGGGGGTCAGGCCTACGAGCAGTACTTC. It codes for CASSEHGGQAYEQYF.

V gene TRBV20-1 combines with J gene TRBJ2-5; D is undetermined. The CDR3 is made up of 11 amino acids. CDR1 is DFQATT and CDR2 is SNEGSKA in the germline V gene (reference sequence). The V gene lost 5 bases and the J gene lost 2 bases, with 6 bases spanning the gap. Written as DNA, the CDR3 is TGCAGTGCTTTACCGCAAGAGACCCAGTACTTC. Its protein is CSALPQETQYF.